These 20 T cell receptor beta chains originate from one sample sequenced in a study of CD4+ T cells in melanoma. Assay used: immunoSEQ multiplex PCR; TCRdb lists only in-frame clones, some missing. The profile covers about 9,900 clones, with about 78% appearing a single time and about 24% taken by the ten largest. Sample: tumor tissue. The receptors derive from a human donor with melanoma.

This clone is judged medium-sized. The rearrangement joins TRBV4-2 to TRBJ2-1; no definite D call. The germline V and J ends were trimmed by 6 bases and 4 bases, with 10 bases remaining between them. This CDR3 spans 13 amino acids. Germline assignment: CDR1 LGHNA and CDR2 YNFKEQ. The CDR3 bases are TGTGCCAGCAGACCCGACACATACAATGAGCAGTTCTTC. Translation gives CASRPDTYNEQFF.

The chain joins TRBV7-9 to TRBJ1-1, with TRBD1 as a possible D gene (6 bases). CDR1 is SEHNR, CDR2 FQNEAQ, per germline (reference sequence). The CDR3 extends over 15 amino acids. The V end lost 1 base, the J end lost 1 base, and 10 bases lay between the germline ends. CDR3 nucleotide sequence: TGTGCCAGCAGCTTAGAAGGCAGGGGGAACACTGAAGCTTTCTTT. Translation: CASSLEGRGNTEAFF.

The CDR3 region has the DNA TGTGCCAGCTCACCAGCCAACACCGGGGAGCTGTTTTTT. Translating it yields CASSPANTGELFF. The V call is TRBV18, the J call TRBJ2-2; D gene unclear. V lost 2 bases to trimming and J lost 2 bases, with 3 bases between them. CDR3 length equals 13 residues. CDR1 is KGHSH and CDR2 is LQKENI in the germline V gene.

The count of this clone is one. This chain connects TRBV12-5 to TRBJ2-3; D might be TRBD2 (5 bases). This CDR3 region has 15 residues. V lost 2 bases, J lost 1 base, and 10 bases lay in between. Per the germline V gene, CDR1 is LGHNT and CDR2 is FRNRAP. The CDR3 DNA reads TGTGCTAGTGGTTTGTCGGAGGTCGGCACAGATACGCAGTATTTT. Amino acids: CASGLSEVGTDTQYF.

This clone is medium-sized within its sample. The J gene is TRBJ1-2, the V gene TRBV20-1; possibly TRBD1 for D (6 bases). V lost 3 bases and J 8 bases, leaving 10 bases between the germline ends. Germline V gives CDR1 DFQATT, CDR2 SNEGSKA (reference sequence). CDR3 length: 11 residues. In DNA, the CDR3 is TGCAGTGCTAGCGGGGGCGCGGGCTACACCTTC. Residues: CSASGGAGYTF.

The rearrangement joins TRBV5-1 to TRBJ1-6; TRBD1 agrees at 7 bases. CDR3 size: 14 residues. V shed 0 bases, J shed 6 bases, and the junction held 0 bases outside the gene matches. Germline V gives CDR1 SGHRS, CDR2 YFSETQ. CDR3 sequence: CASSLDRGNSPLHF. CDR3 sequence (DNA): TGCGCCAGCAGCTTGGACAGGGGTAATTCACCCCTCCACTTT.

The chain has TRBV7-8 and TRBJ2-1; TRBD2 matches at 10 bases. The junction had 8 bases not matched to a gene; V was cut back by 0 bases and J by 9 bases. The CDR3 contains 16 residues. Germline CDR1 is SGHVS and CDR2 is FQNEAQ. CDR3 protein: CASSLASSGGIGEQFF. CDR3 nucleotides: TGTGCCAGCAGCTTAGCCTCTAGCGGGGGAATAGGTGAGCAGTTCTTC.

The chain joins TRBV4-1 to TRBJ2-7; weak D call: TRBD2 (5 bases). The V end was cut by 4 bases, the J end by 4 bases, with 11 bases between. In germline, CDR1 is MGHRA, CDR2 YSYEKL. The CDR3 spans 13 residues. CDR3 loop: CASSPAEGYEQYF. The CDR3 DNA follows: TGCGCCAGCAGCCCCGCTGAGGGATACGAGCAGTACTTC.

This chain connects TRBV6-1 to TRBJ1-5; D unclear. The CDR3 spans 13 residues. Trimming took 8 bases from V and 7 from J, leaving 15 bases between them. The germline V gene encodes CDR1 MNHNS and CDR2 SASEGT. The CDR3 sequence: CASGGEPAQPQHF. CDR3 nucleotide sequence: TGTGCCAGCGGAGGTGAACCCGCACAGCCCCAGCATTTT.

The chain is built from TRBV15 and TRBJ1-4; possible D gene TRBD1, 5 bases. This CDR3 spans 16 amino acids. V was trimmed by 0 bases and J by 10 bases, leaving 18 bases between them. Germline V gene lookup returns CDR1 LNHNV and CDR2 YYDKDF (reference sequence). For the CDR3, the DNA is TGTGCCACCAGCAGAGATAGACGTGGGGCCAGTGGAAAACTGTTTTTT. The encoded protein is CATSRDRRGASGKLFF.

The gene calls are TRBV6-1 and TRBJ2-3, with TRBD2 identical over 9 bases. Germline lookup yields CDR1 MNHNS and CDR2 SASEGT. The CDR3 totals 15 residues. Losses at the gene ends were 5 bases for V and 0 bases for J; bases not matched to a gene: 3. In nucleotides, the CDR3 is TGTGCCAGCAGTCAGGGACTAGCTAGCACAGATACGCAGTATTTT. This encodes CASSQGLASTDTQYF.

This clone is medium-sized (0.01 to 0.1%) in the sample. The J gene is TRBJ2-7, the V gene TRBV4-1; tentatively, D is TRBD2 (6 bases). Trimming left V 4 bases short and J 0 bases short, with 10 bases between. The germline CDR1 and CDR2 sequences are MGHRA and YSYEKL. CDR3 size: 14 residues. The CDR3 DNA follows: TGCGCCAGCAGCCCGGGGCGGGGCTCCTACGAGCAGTACTTC. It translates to CASSPGRGSYEQYF.

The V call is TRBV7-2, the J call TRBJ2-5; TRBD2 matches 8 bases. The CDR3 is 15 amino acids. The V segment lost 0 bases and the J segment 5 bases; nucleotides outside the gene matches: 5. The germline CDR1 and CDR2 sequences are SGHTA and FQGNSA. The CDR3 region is CASSLAAGGWETQYF. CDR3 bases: TGTGCCAGCAGCTTAGCTGCGGGGGGCTGGGAGACCCAGTACTTC.

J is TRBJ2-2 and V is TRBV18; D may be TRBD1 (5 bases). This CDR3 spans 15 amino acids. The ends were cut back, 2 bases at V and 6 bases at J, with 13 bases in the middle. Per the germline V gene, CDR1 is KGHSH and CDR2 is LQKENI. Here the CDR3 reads CASSPNFQGPGELFF. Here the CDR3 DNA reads TGTGCCAGCTCACCAAATTTTCAGGGTCCCGGGGAGCTGTTTTTT. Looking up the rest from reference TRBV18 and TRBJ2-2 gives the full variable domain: NAGVMQNPRHLVRRRGQEARLRCSPMKGHSHVYWYRQLPEEGLKFMVYLQKENIIDESGMPKERFSAEFPKEGPSILRIQQVVRGDSAAYFCASSPNFQGPGELFFGEGSRLTVL.

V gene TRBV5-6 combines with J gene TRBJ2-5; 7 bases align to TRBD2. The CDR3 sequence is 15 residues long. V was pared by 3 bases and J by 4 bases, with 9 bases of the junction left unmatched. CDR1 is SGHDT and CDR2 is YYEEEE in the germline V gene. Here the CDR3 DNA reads TGTGCCAGCAGCTCACTCCGCGGGGGAAGAGAGACCCAGTACTTC. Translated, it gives CASSSLRGGRETQYF.

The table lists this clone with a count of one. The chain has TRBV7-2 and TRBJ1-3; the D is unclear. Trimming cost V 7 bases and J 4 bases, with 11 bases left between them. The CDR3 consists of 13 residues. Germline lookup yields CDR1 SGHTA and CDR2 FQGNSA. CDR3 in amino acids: CASTPTPGNTIYF. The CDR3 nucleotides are TGTGCCAGCACCCCGACCCCGGGAAACACCATATATTTT.

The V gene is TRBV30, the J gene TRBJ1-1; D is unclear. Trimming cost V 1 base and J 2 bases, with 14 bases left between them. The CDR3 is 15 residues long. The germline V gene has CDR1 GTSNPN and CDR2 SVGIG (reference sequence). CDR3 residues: CAWSGQKGSNTEAFF. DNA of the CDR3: TGTGCCTGGAGTGGTCAAAAGGGAAGTAACACTGAAGCTTTCTTT. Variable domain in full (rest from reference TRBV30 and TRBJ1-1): SQTIHQWPATLVQPVGSPLSLECTVEGTSNPNLYWYRQAAGRGLQLLFYSVGIGQISSEVPQNLSASRPQDRQFILSSKKLLLSDSGFYLCAWSGQKGSNTEAFFGQGTRLTVV.

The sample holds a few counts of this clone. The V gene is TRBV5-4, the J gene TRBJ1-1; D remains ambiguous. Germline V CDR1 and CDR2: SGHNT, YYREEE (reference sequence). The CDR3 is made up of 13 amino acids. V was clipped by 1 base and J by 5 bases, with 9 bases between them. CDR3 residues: CASSLTGLTEAFF. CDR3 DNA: TGTGCCAGCAGCTTGACTGGGCTGACTGAAGCTTTCTTT.

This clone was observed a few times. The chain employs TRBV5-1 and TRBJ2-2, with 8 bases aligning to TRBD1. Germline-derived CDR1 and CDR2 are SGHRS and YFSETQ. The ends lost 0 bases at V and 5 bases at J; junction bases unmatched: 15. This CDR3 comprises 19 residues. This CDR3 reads CASSLAFSPDRVQTGELFF. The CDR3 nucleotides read TGCGCCAGCAGCTTGGCGTTCTCACCGGACAGGGTGCAAACCGGGGAGCTGTTTTTT.

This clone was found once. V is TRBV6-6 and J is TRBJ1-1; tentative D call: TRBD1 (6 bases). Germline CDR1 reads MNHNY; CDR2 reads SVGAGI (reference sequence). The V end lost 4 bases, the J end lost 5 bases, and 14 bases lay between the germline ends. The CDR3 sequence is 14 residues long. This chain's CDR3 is CASSSPGEKTEAFF. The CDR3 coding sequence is TGTGCCAGCAGTTCCCCAGGGGAGAAGACTGAAGCTTTCTTT.